Listed below are T cell receptor beta chains from one sample, sequenced in a study of T cells after yellow fever vaccination. TCRdb analysed the 5' RACE reads with MiXCR anew, one entry per CDR3 protein. Among a few hundred thousand distinct CDR3 sequences listed, approximately 16% were seen once. The specimen comprised PBMCs, sampled about 5 days after the first yellow fever vaccination. The receptors shown here come from a man younger than 35 who received the YFV17D yellow fever vaccine. Both conserved end residues are part of each CDR3. The D gene is left open where the match is weak. Where a row states a size, it is once, few, many or the class of an expanded clone; other rows omit it.

v_gene: TRBV5-1
j_gene: TRBJ1-5
d_gene: TRBD1
abundance: -
CDR3nt: TGCGCCAGAGACAGGGGGGGACAGCCCCAGCATTTT
CDR3aa: CARDRGGQPQHF

v_gene: TRBV5-1
j_gene: TRBJ2-2
d_gene: -
abundance: many
CDR3nt: TGCGCCAGCAGCCGCTTGAACACCGGGGAGCTGTTTTTT
CDR3aa: CASSRLNTGELFF

v_gene: TRBV4-2
j_gene: TRBJ1-1
d_gene: -
abundance: -
CDR3nt: TGTGCCAGCAGCCCAGGGACGGCGAAGTATACTGAAGCTTTCTTT
CDR3aa: CASSPGTAKYTEAFF

v_gene: TRBV9
j_gene: TRBJ2-3
d_gene: TRBD2
abundance: -
CDR3nt: TGTGCCAGCAGCGTAGGAAGTAGCGGGGGATCAGATACGCAGTATTTT
CDR3aa: CASSVGSSGGSDTQYF

v_gene: TRBV4-1
j_gene: TRBJ2-7
d_gene: TRBD2
abundance: -
CDR3nt: TGCGCCAGCAGCCACCTTAGCGGGGGGGCCGCTAGGCACGAGCAGTACTTC
CDR3aa: CASSHLSGGAARHEQYF

v_gene: TRBV6-5
j_gene: TRBJ2-1
d_gene: TRBD2
abundance: many
CDR3nt: TGTGCCAGCAGTTACTCGACTAGCGGGTACAATGAGCAGTTCTTC
CDR3aa: CASSYSTSGYNEQFF

v_gene: TRBV11-2
j_gene: TRBJ1-2
d_gene: -
abundance: -
CDR3nt: TGTGCCAGCAGCTCTACGAGTACTCGGGAGTATGGCTACACCTTC
CDR3aa: CASSSTSTREYGYTF

v_gene: TRBV6-2/TRBV6-3
j_gene: TRBJ2-2
d_gene: -
abundance: -
CDR3nt: TGTGCCGGAAGCCACAGGGTCACCGGGGAGCTGTTTTTT
CDR3aa: CAGSHRVTGELFF

v_gene: TRBV4-3
j_gene: TRBJ2-7
d_gene: TRBD2
abundance: -
CDR3nt: TGCGCCAGCAGCCAGGTTAGCGGGGGCCTTAGCTCCTACGAGCAGTACTTC
CDR3aa: CASSQVSGGLSSYEQYF

v_gene: TRBV6-1
j_gene: TRBJ1-4
d_gene: -
abundance: -
CDR3nt: TGTGCCAGCAGAGGTACAGGGACTGGGAAGGAAAAACTGTTTTTT
CDR3aa: CASRGTGTGKEKLFF

v_gene: TRBV20-1
j_gene: TRBJ1-1
d_gene: -
abundance: -
CDR3nt: TGCAGTGCGGATCTCAAGATTCTCGATGAAGCTTTCTTT
CDR3aa: CSADLKILDEAFF

v_gene: TRBV18
j_gene: TRBJ2-4
d_gene: TRBD2
abundance: -
CDR3nt: TGTGCCAGCACCTCTAGCGGGTCCAAAAACATTCAGTACTTC
CDR3aa: CASTSSGSKNIQYF

v_gene: TRBV5-1
j_gene: TRBJ2-5
d_gene: TRBD1
abundance: -
CDR3nt: TGCGCCAGCAGCGGGGGACAGGTGGAAGAGACCCAGTACTTC
CDR3aa: CASSGGQVEETQYF

v_gene: TRBV5-1
j_gene: TRBJ1-1
d_gene: -
abundance: few
CDR3nt: TGCGCCAGCAGCTTAGACACCGCCTCGAGGGCTTTCTTT
CDR3aa: CASSLDTASRAFF

v_gene: TRBV7-8
j_gene: TRBJ2-2
d_gene: -
abundance: many
CDR3nt: TGTGCCAGCAGCCAAAATCCTGACAGAACCGGGGAGCTGTTTTTT
CDR3aa: CASSQNPDRTGELFF

v_gene: TRBV29-1
j_gene: TRBJ2-5
d_gene: TRBD2
abundance: few
CDR3nt: TGCAGCGGTGGACTAGCCGAGACCCAGTACTTC
CDR3aa: CSGGLAETQYF

v_gene: TRBV10-3
j_gene: TRBJ1-1
d_gene: -
abundance: few
CDR3nt: TGTGCCAGCAAATTGGGACGGGGGATCAATAACACTGAAGCTTTCTTT
CDR3aa: CASKLGRGINNTEAFF

v_gene: TRBV5-1
j_gene: TRBJ1-3
d_gene: -
abundance: -
CDR3nt: TGCGCCAGCAAGGGGGGACCGGCTGGAAACACCATATATTTT
CDR3aa: CASKGGPAGNTIYF

v_gene: TRBV9
j_gene: TRBJ2-1
d_gene: TRBD2
abundance: few
CDR3nt: TGTGCCAGCAGCGTAGACGGGGGGGTCTACAATGAGCAGTTCTTC
CDR3aa: CASSVDGGVYNEQFF

v_gene: TRBV9
j_gene: TRBJ1-1
d_gene: -
abundance: -
CDR3nt: TGTGCCAGCAGCGTAGACCGCGGAAGGGACACTGAAGCTTTCTTT
CDR3aa: CASSVDRGRDTEAFF

v_gene: TRBV9
j_gene: TRBJ2-3
d_gene: -
abundance: few
CDR3nt: TGTGCCAGCAGCGTAGCTCTGGCGGGGGCCTCAGATACGCAGTATTTT
CDR3aa: CASSVALAGASDTQYF

v_gene: TRBV12-3/TRBV12-4
j_gene: TRBJ1-5
d_gene: -
abundance: few
CDR3nt: TGTGCCAGCAGTTTAGCGGACACTTATCAGCCCCAGCATTTT
CDR3aa: CASSLADTYQPQHF